Following are 30 T cell receptor beta chains from one sample sequenced in a study of control samples from healthy donors and cancer patients. TCRdb's table, derived via immunoSEQ multiplex PCR, lists solely in-frame clones and lacks some. The data hold 120,000 or so clones, with more than 85% observed a single time. Sequencing was done on a sample of blood. The receptors derive from a man aged 18-30 years in good health.

The chain carries TRBV19 and TRBJ1-1; D gene unclear. The V gene's germline CDR1 is LNHDA and CDR2 SQIVND (reference sequence). The V gene lost 7 bases and the J gene lost 5 bases, with 14 bases spanning the gap. This CDR3 spans 13 amino acids. The CDR3 spells CASTTGRWTEAFF. The CDR3 coding sequence is TGTGCCAGTACTACGGGCAGGTGGACTGAAGCTTTCTTT.

CDR3 sequence: CASSQVADTQYF. The CDR3 DNA is TGTGCCAGCAGTCAAGTCGCAGATACGCAGTATTTT. V usage is TRBV2 and J usage is TRBJ2-3; D is uncertain. Trimming shortened V by 5 bases and J by 4 bases, and 7 bases separated the two germline ends. The CDR3 loop spans 12 amino acids. Per the germline V gene, CDR1 is SNHLY and CDR2 is FYNNEI.

The chain couples TRBV5-1 to TRBJ2-5, with D possibly being TRBD1 or TRBD2 (5 bases each). Trimming stripped 7 bases from V and 1 base from J, with 20 bases between. Germline V gives CDR1 SGHRS, CDR2 YFSETQ. There are 16 residues in the CDR3. The CDR3 nucleotides are TGCGCCAGCTTTTCTGTACCCGGGGCCCTCCAAGAGACCCAGTACTTC. Its translation is CASFSVPGALQETQYF.

This chain links TRBV15 with TRBJ2-1; 7 bases map to TRBD1. V trimming: 0 bases; J trimming: 5 bases; junction bases outside the gene matches: 10. Germline lookup yields CDR1 LNHNV and CDR2 YYDKDF (reference sequence). This CDR3 has 17 residues. CDR3 bases: TGTGCCACCAGCAGAGATGTGAGGGGGCGGGTGGACAATGAGCAGTTCTTC. Residues: CATSRDVRGRVDNEQFF.

The chain recombines TRBV7-9 with TRBJ1-1, with 9 bases fitting TRBD1. CDR1 is SEHNR, CDR2 FQNEAQ, per germline (reference sequence). This CDR3 contains 14 residues. V dropped 5 bases and J dropped 5; count of bases not matched to a gene: 6. The CDR3 nucleotides read TGTGCCAGCAGCCGTGGGACAGGGCGAACTGAAGCTTTCTTT. It encodes CASSRGTGRTEAFF.

This chain uses TRBV7-7 with TRBJ2-2, with 11 positions matching TRBD2. Trimming cost V 2 bases and J 2 bases; bases outside gene matches: 4. This CDR3 has 17 residues. Germline values: CDR1 SSHAT, CDR2 FNYEAQ (reference sequence). Here the CDR3 DNA reads TGTGCCAGCAGCTTACGGACTAGCGGGCCCAACACCGGGGAGCTGTTTTTT. The encoded protein is CASSLRTSGPNTGELFF.

The chain uses TRBV2 and TRBJ1-2, with TRBD1 identical over 12 bases. V shed 9 bases and J 5 bases; nucleotides not matched to a gene: 19. Germline V gives CDR1 SNHLY, CDR2 FYNNEI. The CDR3 contains 18 residues. The CDR3 here is CASGSGTGGHKGLYGYTF. As DNA, the CDR3 is TGTGCCAGTGGGAGCGGGACAGGGGGCCATAAGGGATTATATGGCTACACCTTC.

The chain couples TRBV29-1 to TRBJ1-1; maybe TRBD1 (6 bases). The CDR3 totals 11 residues. CDR1 is SQVTM and CDR2 is ANQGSEA in the germline V gene. The chain's CDR3 is CSGGADTEAFF. Here the CDR3 DNA reads TGCAGTGGGGGGGCCGACACTGAAGCTTTCTTT. The full variable domain, in which reference TRBV29-1 and TRBJ1-1 provide the parts outside the CDR3, is SAVISQKPSRDICQRGTSLTIQCQVDSQVTMMFWYRQQPGQSLTLIATANQGSEATYESGFVIDKFPISRPNLTFSTLTVSNMSPEDSSIYLCSGGADTEAFFGQGTRLTVV.

This rearrangement joins TRBV3-1 (or the pseudogene TRBV3-2) to TRBJ1-3, with D maybe TRBD1 (5 bases). Germline CDR1 LGHDT, CDR2 YNNKEL (reference sequence). This CDR3 contains 14 residues. V shed 4 bases and J shed 0 bases, with 7 bases lying between them. This CDR3 reads CASSLQGSGNTIYF. As DNA, the CDR3 is TGTGCCAGCAGCCTTCAGGGCTCTGGAAACACCATATATTTT.

The chain employs TRBV10-3 and TRBJ1-1, with D unresolved. V was cut by 0 bases and J by 0 bases, with 5 bases left in between. The germline V gene has CDR1 ENHRY and CDR2 SYGVKD. This CDR3 is 14 amino acids long. CDR3: CAISESPMNTEAFF. In DNA form, the CDR3 reads TGTGCCATCAGTGAGTCTCCTATGAACACTGAAGCTTTCTTT.

The chain joins TRBV3-1 (or the pseudogene TRBV3-2) to TRBJ1-4; D is ambiguous. Trimming took off 1 base at V and 8 bases at J, with 5 bases between the two ends. The CDR3 spans 12 residues. The germline CDR1 and CDR2 sequences are LGHDT and YNNKEL (reference sequence). DNA of the CDR3: TGTGCCAGCAGCCAAGCCTGGGAAAAACTGTTTTTT. Protein: CASSQAWEKLFF.

V is TRBV5-1 and J is TRBJ2-1; TRBD1 agrees at 7 bases. The germline V gene has CDR1 SGHRS and CDR2 YFSETQ. This CDR3 is 15 amino acids long. Losses at the gene ends were 5 bases for V and 4 bases for J; bases not matched to a gene: 9. DNA of the CDR3: TGCGCCAGCAGGGATATACAGGGGCCATACAATGAGCAGTTCTTC. Amino acids: CASRDIQGPYNEQFF.

There are a few counts of this clone. This chain links TRBV11-1 with TRBJ2-3; 13 nucleotides agree with TRBD2. V lost 5 bases to trimming and J lost 0 bases; unmatched junction nucleotides: 2. The CDR3 runs 16 residues. Germline V gene sequence: CDR1 SGHAT, CDR2 FQDESV (reference sequence). In DNA form, the CDR3 reads TGTGCCAGCAGCGGGACTAGCGGGGCGAGCACAGATACGCAGTATTTT. Translated, it gives CASSGTSGASTDTQYF.

The V call is TRBV4-1, the J call TRBJ1-4; the D is unclear. The CDR3 totals 16 residues. V dropped 0 bases and J dropped 4 bases, with 12 bases sitting between them. Germline CDR1 reads MGHRA; CDR2 reads YSYEKL. In DNA, the CDR3 is TGCGCCAGCAGCCAAGACTCGGCTGCTAATAATGAAAAACTGTTTTTT. It specifies CASSQDSAANNEKLFF.

The chain is built from TRBV7-3 and TRBJ2-1; 8 bases align to TRBD2. The CDR3 contains 15 residues. With 0 bases clipped from V and 5 bases from J, the junction kept 3 bases outside the gene matches. Germline V gene lookup returns CDR1 SGHTA and CDR2 FQGTGA. The chain's CDR3 is CASSLTAGANNEQFF. Written as DNA, the CDR3 is TGTGCCAGCAGCTTAACAGCGGGGGCCAACAATGAGCAGTTCTTC.

The chain combines TRBV12-5 with TRBJ2-7, with D possibly matching TRBD1 (5 bases). Trimming took 4 bases from V and 6 from J, leaving 13 bases between them. The germline V gene has CDR1 LGHNT and CDR2 FRNRAP. The CDR3 has 13 amino acids. The CDR3 sequence: CASGSETVREQYF. The DNA for the CDR3 is TGTGCTAGTGGTTCCGAGACAGTCCGCGAGCAGTACTTC.

This clone was picked up one time. The chain links TRBV6-4 to TRBJ1-2; 7 bases fit TRBD1. The germline V gene encodes CDR1 MRHNA and CDR2 SNTAGT. V gave up 4 bases and J gave up 8 bases; unmatched junction bases: 4. CDR3 size: 12 residues. CDR3 sequence reads: CASSGGGGGYTF. The CDR3, as DNA: TGTGCCAGCAGTGGAGGGGGCGGCGGCTACACCTTC.

Here the CDR3 reads CASSLRTSGTYEQYF. CDR3 coding DNA: TGCGCCAGCAGCTTAAGGACTAGCGGGACCTACGAGCAGTACTTC. This chain uses TRBV5-1 with TRBJ2-7; 12 bases match TRBD2. V shed 2 bases and J 2 bases; nucleotides not matched to a gene: 2. The CDR3 covers 15 residues. The germline V gene encodes CDR1 SGHRS and CDR2 YFSETQ.

The chain links TRBV30 to TRBJ1-4; tentative D call: TRBD1 (6 bases). The CDR3 contains 13 residues. Germline V gives CDR1 GTSNPN, CDR2 SVGIG (reference sequence). V lost 8 bases to trimming and J lost 14 bases, with 24 bases between them. This CDR3 is CALKGDIGFDLFF. DNA of the CDR3: TGTGCCCTCAAAGGGGACATCGGGTTTGATCTGTTTTTT.

The chain employs TRBV5-1 and TRBJ1-2; D is uncertain. This CDR3 is built from 15 residues. CDR1 and CDR2 (germline): SGHRS, YFSETQ. The germline V and J ends were trimmed by 0 bases and 4 bases, with 13 bases remaining between them. The CDR3 here is CASSLETAQVYGYTF. In DNA, the CDR3 is TGCGCCAGCAGCTTGGAAACAGCTCAAGTCTATGGCTACACCTTC.

The chain uses TRBV9 and TRBJ2-3; D is ambiguous. The CDR3 runs to 15 residues. The germline V and J ends were trimmed by 0 bases and 2 bases, with 10 bases remaining between them. CDR1 is SGDLS and CDR2 is YYNGEE in the germline V gene. The CDR3 loop reads CASSVAVQYTDTQYF. Written as DNA, the CDR3 is TGTGCCAGCAGCGTAGCGGTACAGTACACAGATACGCAGTATTTT. The full variable domain, completed using reference TRBV9 and TRBJ2-3, is DSGVTQTPKHLITATGQRVTLRCSPRSGDLSVYWYQQSLDQGLQFLIQYYNGEERAKGNILERFSAQQFPDLHSELNLSSLELGDSALYFCASSVAVQYTDTQYFGPGTRLTVL.

This chain joins TRBV9 and TRBJ2-1; 8 positions match TRBD2. The CDR3 consists of 14 residues. Germline assignment: CDR1 SGDLS and CDR2 YYNGEE. Germline trimming cut 0 bases from V and 5 bases from J; bases unmatched to any gene: 1. Here the CDR3 reads CASSVVGGDNEQFF. DNA for the CDR3: TGTGCCAGCAGCGTAGTCGGGGGGGACAATGAGCAGTTCTTC.

V is TRBV30 and J is TRBJ1-6; TRBD1 agrees at 7 bases. This CDR3 is 14 amino acids long. J gave up 6 bases and V 2 bases, and 4 bases lay outside the gene matches. From germline, CDR1 is GTSNPN and CDR2 SVGIG (reference sequence). The CDR3 DNA follows: TGTGCCTGGAGTCCGGGACAGCCTAATTCACCCCTCCACTTT. Its translation: CAWSPGQPNSPLHF. Together with reference TRBV30 and TRBJ1-6, the CDR3 gives the full variable domain: SQTIHQWPATLVQPVGSPLSLECTVEGTSNPNLYWYRQAAGRGLQLLFYSVGIGQISSEVPQNLSASRPQDRQFILSSKKLLLSDSGFYLCAWSPGQPNSPLHFGNGTRLTVT.

The chain uses TRBV18 and TRBJ1-5; no firm D call. Trimming took 3 bases from V and 3 from J, leaving 18 bases between them. From germline, CDR1 is KGHSH and CDR2 LQKENI. This CDR3 is built from 17 residues. CDR3: CASSPLADGEDNQPQHF. The CDR3 DNA is TGTGCCAGCTCACCTCTGGCAGATGGGGAAGACAATCAGCCCCAGCATTTT.

The chain employs TRBV5-1 and TRBJ1-4; D remains unclear. With 0 bases removed from V and 8 bases from J, the gap between germline ends came to 11 bases. Germline loops: CDR1 SGHRS, CDR2 YFSETQ. The CDR3 length is 14 residues. In nucleotides, the CDR3 is TGCGCCAGCAGCTTGGATCTATCCAAAGAAAAACTGTTTTTT. It translates to CASSLDLSKEKLFF.

This clone was detected once. V usage is TRBV7-3 and J usage is TRBJ1-6; possible D gene TRBD1, 6 bases. This CDR3 region has 15 residues. Germline assignment: CDR1 SGHTA and CDR2 FQGTGA. The ends were cut back, 2 bases at V and 9 bases at J, with 14 bases in the middle. The CDR3 reads CASSLEAGAASPLHF. CDR3 nucleotides: TGTGCCAGCAGCTTAGAGGCGGGGGCGGCTTCACCCCTCCACTTT.

The gene calls are TRBV18 and TRBJ2-1; D may be TRBD1 (5 bases). CDR3 length: 14 residues. The V gene lost 3 bases and the J gene lost 2 bases, with 8 bases spanning the gap. The germline V gene encodes CDR1 KGHSH and CDR2 LQKENI. The CDR3 protein is CASSPGHTYNEQFF. Here the CDR3 DNA reads TGTGCCAGCTCACCCGGACATACCTACAATGAGCAGTTCTTC.

V usage is TRBV3-1 (or the pseudogene TRBV3-2) and J usage is TRBJ2-1; D is ambiguous. Germline-derived CDR1 and CDR2 are LGHDT and YNNKEL (reference sequence). Trimming left V 2 bases short and J 8 bases short, with 7 bases between. The CDR3 contains 12 residues. The CDR3 reads CASSQMLDEQFF. The CDR3 bases are TGTGCCAGCAGCCAAATGCTCGATGAGCAGTTCTTC.

The gene calls are TRBV30 and TRBJ1-1; 11 nucleotides line up with TRBD1. The CDR3 spans 15 residues. Trimming cost V 2 bases and J 2 bases; bases outside gene matches: 4. Germline loops: CDR1 GTSNPN, CDR2 SVGIG (reference sequence). CDR3 loop: CAWSWTGGANTEAFF. The CDR3 DNA follows: TGTGCCTGGAGTTGGACAGGGGGCGCAAACACTGAAGCTTTCTTT.

The V gene is TRBV6-1, the J gene TRBJ2-1; D not certain. Germline V gives CDR1 MNHNS, CDR2 SASEGT. There are 16 residues in the CDR3. The V gene lost 1 base and the J gene lost 4 bases, with 14 bases spanning the gap. The CDR3 DNA sequence: TGTGCCAGCAGTGAAGGAGTCTCCCAACCTTACAATGAGCAGTTCTTC. Translation: CASSEGVSQPYNEQFF.